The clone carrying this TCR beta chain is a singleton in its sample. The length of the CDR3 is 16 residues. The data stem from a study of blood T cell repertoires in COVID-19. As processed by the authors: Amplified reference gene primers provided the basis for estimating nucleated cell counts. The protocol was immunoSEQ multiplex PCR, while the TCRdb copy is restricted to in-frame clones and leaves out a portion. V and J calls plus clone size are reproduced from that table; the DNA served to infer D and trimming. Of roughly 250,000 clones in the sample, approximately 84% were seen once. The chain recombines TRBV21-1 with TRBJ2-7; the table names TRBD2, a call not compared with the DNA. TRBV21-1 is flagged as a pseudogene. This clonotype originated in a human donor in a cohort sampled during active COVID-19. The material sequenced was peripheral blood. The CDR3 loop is CASSKAGLGSSYEQYF. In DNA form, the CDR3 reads TGTGCCAGCAGCAAAGCGGGTTTGGGGAGCTCCTACGAGCAGTACTTC.